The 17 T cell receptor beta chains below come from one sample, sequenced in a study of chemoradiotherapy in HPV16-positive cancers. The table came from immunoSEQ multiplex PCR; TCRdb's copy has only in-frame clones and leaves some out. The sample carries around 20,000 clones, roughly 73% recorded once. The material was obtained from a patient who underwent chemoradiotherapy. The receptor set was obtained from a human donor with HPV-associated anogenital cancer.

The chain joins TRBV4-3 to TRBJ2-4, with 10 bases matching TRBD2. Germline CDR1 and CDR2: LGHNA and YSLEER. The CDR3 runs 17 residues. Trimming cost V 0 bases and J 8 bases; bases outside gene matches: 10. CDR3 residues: CASSQDRPSGSRDIQYF. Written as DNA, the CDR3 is TGCGCCAGCAGCCAAGATCGGCCTAGCGGGAGTAGGGACATTCAGTACTTC.

The CDR3 sequence is CASSVAVIAGETQYF. The CDR3 DNA reads TGTGCCAGCAGCGTAGCTGTGATAGCGGGTGAGACCCAGTACTTC. The chain uses TRBV9 and TRBJ2-5; TRBD2 matches 7 bases. Germline CDR1 reads SGDLS; CDR2 reads YYNGEE. This CDR3 spans 15 amino acids. Trimming cost V 0 bases and J 5 bases; bases outside gene matches: 7.

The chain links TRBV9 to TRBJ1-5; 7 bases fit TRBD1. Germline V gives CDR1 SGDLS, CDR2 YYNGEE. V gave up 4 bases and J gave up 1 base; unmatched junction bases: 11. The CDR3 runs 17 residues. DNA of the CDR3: TGTGCCAGCAGCCCAAGCTGGGACAGCGGGAGCAATCAGCCCCAGCATTTT. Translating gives CASSPSWDSGSNQPQHF. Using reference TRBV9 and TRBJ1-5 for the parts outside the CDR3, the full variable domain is DSGVTQTPKHLITATGQRVTLRCSPRSGDLSVYWYQQSLDQGLQFLIQYYNGEERAKGNILERFSAQQFPDLHSELNLSSLELGDSALYFCASSPSWDSGSNQPQHFGDGTRLSIL.

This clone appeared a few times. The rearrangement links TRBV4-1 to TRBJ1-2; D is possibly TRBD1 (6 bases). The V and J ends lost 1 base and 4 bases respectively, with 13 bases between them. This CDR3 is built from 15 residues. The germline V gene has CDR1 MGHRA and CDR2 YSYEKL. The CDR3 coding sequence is TGCGCCAGCAGCCAAGGGGCCGGGACACTCTATGGCTACACCTTC. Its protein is CASSQGAGTLYGYTF.

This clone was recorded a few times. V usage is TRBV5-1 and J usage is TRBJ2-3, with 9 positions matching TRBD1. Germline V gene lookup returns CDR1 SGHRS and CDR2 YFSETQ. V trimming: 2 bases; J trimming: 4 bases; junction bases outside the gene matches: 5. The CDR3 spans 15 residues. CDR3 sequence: CASSFRDREADTQYF. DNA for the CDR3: TGCGCCAGCAGCTTTAGGGACAGGGAGGCAGATACGCAGTATTTT.

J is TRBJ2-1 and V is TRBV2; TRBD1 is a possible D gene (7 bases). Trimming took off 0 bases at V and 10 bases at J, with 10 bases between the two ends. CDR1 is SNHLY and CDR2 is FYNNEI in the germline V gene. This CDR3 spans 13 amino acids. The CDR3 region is CASSEAQGGEQFF. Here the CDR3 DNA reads TGTGCCAGCAGTGAAGCGCAGGGGGGCGAGCAGTTCTTC.

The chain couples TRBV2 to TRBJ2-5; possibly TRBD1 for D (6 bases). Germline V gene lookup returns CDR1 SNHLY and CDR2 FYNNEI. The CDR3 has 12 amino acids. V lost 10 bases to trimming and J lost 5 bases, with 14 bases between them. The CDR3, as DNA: TGTGCCACCTCGGACAGCTACGAGACCCAGTACTTC. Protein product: CATSDSYETQYF.

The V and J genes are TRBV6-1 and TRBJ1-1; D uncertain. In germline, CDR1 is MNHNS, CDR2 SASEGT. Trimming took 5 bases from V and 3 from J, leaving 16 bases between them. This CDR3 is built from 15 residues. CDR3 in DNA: TGTGCCAGCAGTTTAGGTTCCGGCGGAGACACTGAAGCTTTCTTT. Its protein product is CASSLGSGGDTEAFF.

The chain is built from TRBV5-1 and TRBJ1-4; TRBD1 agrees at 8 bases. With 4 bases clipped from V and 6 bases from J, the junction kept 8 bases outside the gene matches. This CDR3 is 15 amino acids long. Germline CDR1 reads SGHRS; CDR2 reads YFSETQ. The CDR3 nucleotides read TGCGCCAGCAGCGCGGACAGGGTCTTTGATGAAAAACTGTTTTTT. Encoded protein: CASSADRVFDEKLFF.

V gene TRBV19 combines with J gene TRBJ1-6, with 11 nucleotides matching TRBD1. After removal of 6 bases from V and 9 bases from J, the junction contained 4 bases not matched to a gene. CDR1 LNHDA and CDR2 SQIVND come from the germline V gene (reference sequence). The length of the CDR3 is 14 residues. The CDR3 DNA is TGTGCCAGTAGGGGACAGGGGGGGGTTTCACCCCTCCACTTT. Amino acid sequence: CASRGQGGVSPLHF.

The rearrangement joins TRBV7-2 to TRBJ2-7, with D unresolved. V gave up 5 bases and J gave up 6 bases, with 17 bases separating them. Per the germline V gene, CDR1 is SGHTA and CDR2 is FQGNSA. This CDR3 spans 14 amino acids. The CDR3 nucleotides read TGTGCCAGCAGCCCCCGTCCTTGGGATGGCGAGCAGTACTTC. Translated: CASSPRPWDGEQYF.

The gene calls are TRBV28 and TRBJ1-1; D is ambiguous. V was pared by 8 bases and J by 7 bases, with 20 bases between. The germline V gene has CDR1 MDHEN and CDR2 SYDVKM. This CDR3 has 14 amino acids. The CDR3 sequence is CASFPRVNSYEAFF. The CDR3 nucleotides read TGTGCCAGCTTCCCACGGGTGAATTCTTATGAAGCTTTCTTT.

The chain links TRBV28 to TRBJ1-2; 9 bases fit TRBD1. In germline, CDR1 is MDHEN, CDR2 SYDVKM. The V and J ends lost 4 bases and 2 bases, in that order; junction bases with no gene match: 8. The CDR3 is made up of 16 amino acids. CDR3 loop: CASSSPTGTGNYGYTF. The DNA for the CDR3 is TGTGCCAGCAGTTCCCCTACGGGGACAGGGAACTATGGCTACACCTTC.

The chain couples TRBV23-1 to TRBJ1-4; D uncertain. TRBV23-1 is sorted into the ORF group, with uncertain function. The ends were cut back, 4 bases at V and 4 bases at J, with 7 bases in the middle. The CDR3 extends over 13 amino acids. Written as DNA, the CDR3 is TGCGCCAGCAGTCGAACAGTTAATGAAAAACTGTTTTTT. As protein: CASSRTVNEKLFF.

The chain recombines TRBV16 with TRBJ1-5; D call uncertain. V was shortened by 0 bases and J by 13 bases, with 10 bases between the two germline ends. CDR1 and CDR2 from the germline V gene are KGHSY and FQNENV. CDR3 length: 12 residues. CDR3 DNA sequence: TGTGCCAGCAGCCAATCTCTTGGTCCACAGCATTTT. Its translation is CASSQSLGPQHF.

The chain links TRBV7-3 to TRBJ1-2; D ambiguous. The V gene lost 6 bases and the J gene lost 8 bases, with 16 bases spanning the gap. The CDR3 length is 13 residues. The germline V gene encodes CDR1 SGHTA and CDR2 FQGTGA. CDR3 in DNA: TGTGCCAGCAGTTCGGGAGGGTTTGGGGGCTACACCTTC. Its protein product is CASSSGGFGGYTF.

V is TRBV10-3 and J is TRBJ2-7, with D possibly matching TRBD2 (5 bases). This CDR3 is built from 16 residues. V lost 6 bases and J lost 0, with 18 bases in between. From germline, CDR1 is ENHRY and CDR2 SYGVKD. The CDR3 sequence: CAISRGSLISSYEQYF. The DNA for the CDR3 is TGTGCCATCAGCCGAGGGTCCTTGATTAGCTCCTACGAGCAGTACTTC.